The clone carrying this T cell receptor beta chain was counted between two and nine times. This sample is drawn from a study of regulatory T cells in long-lasting Graves disease. Time point described: newly diagnosed GD, antithyroid drugs for less than 3 months. The authors made the TCR library using RNA they extracted from PBMCs. An endocrinology department in Xi'an, China, supplied the patients. CDR3 regions were amplified by Arm-PCR using iRepertoire HTBI primers to build TCR beta libraries. One entry per CDR3 protein results from TCRdb running MiXCR on the multiplex PCR reads. Found here are approximately 540,000 distinct CDR3 sequences, 12% of them singletons; the top ten hold around 9.3%. The CDR3 totals 17 residues. Per germline, CDR1 MNHEY and CDR2 SVGAGI. V lost 2 bases to trimming and J lost 4 bases, with 19 bases between them. This sample was also put to use in a study of T cells in Graves' hyperthyroidism and ophthalmopathy. That report notes: Hyperthyroidism in the patients, aged 18 to 65, was newly diagnosed and under 2 months in duration.

The chain employs TRBV6-5 and TRBJ2-3, with D perhaps matching TRBD2 (6 bases). The specimen comprised peripheral blood mononuclear cells (PBMCs), sampled at new diagnosis, from a patient treated with antithyroid drugs. The TCR originated in a woman under 40 with Graves disease. DNA for the CDR3: TGTGCCAGCAGTTACGAAAAAGCGGAGGGTGGGCCAGATACGCAGTATTTT. Protein product: CASSYEKAEGGPDTQYF.